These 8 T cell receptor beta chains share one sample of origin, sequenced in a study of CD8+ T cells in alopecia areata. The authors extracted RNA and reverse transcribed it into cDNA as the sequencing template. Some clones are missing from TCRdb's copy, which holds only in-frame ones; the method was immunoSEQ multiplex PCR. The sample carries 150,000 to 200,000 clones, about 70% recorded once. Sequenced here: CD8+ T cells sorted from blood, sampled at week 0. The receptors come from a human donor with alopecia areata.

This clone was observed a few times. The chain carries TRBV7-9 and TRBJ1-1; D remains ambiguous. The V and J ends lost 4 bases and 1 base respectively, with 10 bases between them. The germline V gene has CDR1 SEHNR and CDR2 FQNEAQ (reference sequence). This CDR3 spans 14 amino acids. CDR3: CASSWTLTNTEAFF. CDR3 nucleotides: TGTGCCAGCAGCTGGACTCTTACGAACACTGAAGCTTTCTTT.

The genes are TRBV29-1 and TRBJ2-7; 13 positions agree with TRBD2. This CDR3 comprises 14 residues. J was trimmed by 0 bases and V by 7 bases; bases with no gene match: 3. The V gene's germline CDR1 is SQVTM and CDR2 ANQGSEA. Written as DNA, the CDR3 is TGCAGCGGAACTAGCGGGGGGGCCTCCTACGAGCAGTACTTC. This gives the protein CSGTSGGASYEQYF.

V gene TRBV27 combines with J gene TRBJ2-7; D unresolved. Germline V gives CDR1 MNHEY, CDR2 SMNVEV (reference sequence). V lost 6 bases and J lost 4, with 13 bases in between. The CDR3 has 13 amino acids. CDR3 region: CASSSRARYEQYF. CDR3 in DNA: TGTGCCAGCAGCAGCCGGGCCCGGTACGAGCAGTACTTC.

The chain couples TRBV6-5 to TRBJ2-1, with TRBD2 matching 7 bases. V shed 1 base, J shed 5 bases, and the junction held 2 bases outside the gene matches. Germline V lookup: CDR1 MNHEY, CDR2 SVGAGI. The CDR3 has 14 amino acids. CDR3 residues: CASSYFGTNNEQFF. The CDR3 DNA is TGTGCCAGCAGTTACTTCGGGACTAACAATGAGCAGTTCTTC.

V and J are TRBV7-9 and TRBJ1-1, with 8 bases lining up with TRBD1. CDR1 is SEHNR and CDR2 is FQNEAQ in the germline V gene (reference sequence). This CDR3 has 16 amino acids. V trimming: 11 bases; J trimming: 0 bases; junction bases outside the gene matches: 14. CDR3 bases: TGTGCCTACGGACAGGGTAAAGAATCGATGAACACTGAAGCTTTCTTT. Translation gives CAYGQGKESMNTEAFF.

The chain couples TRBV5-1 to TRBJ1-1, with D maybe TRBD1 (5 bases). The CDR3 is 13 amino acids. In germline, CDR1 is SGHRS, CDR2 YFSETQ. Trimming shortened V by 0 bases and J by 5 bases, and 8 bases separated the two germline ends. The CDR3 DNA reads TGCGCCAGCAGCTTGGCAGGGAGAACTGAAGCTTTCTTT. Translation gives CASSLAGRTEAFF.

The DNA for the CDR3 is TGTGCCAGCAGTTTAAACTCCAGGGGTTATGGCTACACCTTC. Amino acid sequence: CASSLNSRGYGYTF. This sequence joins TRBV27 and TRBJ1-2; tentative D call: TRBD1 (6 bases). This CDR3 contains 14 residues. Trimming stripped 2 bases from V and 5 bases from J, with 12 bases between. The germline V gene encodes CDR1 MNHEY and CDR2 SMNVEV (reference sequence).

In nucleotides, the CDR3 is TGTGCCAGCAGTATCGGGCGGGGTAGCTACGAGCAGTACTTC. The encoded protein is CASSIGRGSYEQYF. The chain links TRBV6-5 to TRBJ2-7; maybe TRBD2 (6 bases). Germline V gives CDR1 MNHEY, CDR2 SVGAGI. The CDR3 has 14 amino acids. V was clipped by 5 bases and J by 3 bases, with 14 bases between them.